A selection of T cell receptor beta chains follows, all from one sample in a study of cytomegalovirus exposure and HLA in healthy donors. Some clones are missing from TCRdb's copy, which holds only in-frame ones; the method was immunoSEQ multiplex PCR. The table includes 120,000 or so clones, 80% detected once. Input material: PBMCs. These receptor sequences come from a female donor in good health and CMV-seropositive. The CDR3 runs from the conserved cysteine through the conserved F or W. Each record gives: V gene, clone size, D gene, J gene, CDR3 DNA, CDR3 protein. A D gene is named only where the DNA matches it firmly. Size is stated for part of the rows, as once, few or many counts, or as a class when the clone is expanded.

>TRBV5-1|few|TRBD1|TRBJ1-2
TGCGCCAGCAGCTTAGGGGACAGGGCAAATAACTATGGCTACACCTTC
CASSLGDRANNYGYTF
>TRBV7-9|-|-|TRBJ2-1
TGTGCCAGCAGCCTCGGGGGATTTACCTACAATGAGCAGTTCTTC
CASSLGGFTYNEQFF
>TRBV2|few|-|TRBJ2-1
TGTGCCAGCAGCGGCCCGACTGATTCCTACAATGAGCAGTTCTTC
CASSGPTDSYNEQFF
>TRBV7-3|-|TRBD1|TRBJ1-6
TGTGCCAGCAGCTCGGGACAGGCTTTTAATTCACCCCTCCACTTT
CASSSGQAFNSPLHF
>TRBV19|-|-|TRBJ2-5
TGTGCCAGTAGCCGGACACCAGCGAAAGAGACCCAGTACTTC
CASSRTPAKETQYF
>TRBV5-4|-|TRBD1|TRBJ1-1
TGTGCCAGCAGCTTTCGGACAGGGATAGGGGCTTTCTTT
CASSFRTGIGAFF
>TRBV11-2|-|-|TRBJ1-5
TGTGCCAGCAGCTTGCGGGGGGAGAGGAATCAGCCCCAGCATTTT
CASSLRGERNQPQHF
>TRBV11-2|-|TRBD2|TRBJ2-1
TGTGCCAGCAGCTACCGTTTACGGGGGGATGAGCAGTTCTTC
CASSYRLRGDEQFF
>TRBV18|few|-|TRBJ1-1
TGTGCCAGCTCGACCCACAGGGACACTGAAGCTTTCTTT
CASSTHRDTEAFF
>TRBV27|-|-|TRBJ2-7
TGTGCCAGCAGTTCCCTAACCCTACAGGGTTCCTACGAGCAGTACTTC
CASSSLTLQGSYEQYF
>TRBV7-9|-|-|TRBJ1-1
TGTGCCAGCAGCTTAGAAGGAGTGGGAGTTCAGTTT
CASSLEGVGVQF
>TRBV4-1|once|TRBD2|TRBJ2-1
TGCGCCAGCAGCCAAGATCGGACTAGCGGGGACTTGATAGGTGAGCAGTTCTTC
CASSQDRTSGDLIGEQFF
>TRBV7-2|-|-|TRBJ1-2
TGTGCCAGCAGCTTCTCGGGGGACTATGGCTACACCTTC
CASSFSGDYGYTF
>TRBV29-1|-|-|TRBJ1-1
TGCAGCGTCCGACGGGGAGACGCTGAAGCTTTCTTT
CSVRRGDAEAFF
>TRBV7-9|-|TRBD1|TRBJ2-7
TGTGCCAGCAGCGACAGGGAGTCCTACGAGCAGTACTTC
CASSDRESYEQYF
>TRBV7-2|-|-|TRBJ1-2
TGTGCCAGCAGCCGCACTGGTATGGGCTACACCTTC
CASSRTGMGYTF
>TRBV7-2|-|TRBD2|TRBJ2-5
TGTGCCAGCAGCGTAACGGGGGGTTGGGAGACCCAGTACTTC
CASSVTGGWETQYF
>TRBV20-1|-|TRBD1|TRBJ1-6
TGCAGTGCTTACAGGGGAGCACCCCTCCACTTT
CSAYRGAPLHF
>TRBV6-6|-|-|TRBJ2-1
TGTGCCAGCAGACCGGGACATGGGTCGTACAATGAGCAGTTCTTC
CASRPGHGSYNEQFF
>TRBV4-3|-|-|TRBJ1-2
TGCGCCAGCAGCCAAGCTGGGGGCATCGGCTACACCTTC
CASSQAGGIGYTF
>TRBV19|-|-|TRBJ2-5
TGTGCCAGTAGTCTTCCCGGGAAAGAGACCCAGTACTTC
CASSLPGKETQYF
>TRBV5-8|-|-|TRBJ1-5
TGTGCCAGCAGCTTGGGACAGCGAAGCAATCAGCCCCAGCATTTT
CASSLGQRSNQPQHF
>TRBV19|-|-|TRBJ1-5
TGTGCCAGTAGTATATGGTCAGGGAGGCGCAATCAGCCCCAGCATTTT
CASSIWSGRRNQPQHF
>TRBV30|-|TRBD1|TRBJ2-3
TGTGCCTGGAGTCGACAGGGCAGGGATACGCAGTATTTT
CAWSRQGRDTQYF
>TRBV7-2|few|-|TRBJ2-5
TGTGCCAGCAGCTTAGGAGGGGGCCAAGAGACCCAGTACTTC
CASSLGGGQETQYF
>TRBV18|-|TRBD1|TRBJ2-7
TGTGCCAGCTCACCGGACAGGACACGTTCCTACGAGCAGTACTTC
CASSPDRTRSYEQYF
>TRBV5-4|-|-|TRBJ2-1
TGTGCCAGCAGCTTCCGGACTTCCCTCAATGAGCAGTTCTTC
CASSFRTSLNEQFF
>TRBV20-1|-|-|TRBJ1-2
TGCAGTGCCTCGCCGGGGGGAGGCTACACCTTC
CSASPGGGYTF
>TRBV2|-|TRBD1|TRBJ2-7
TGTGCCAGCAGGGGCAGGGGGCACGACTACGAGCAGTACTTC
CASRGRGHDYEQYF
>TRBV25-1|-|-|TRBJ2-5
TGTGCCAGCAGTCCCCCGGGGGGCCGGGAGACCCAGTACTTC
CASSPPGGRETQYF
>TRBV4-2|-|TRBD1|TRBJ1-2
TGTGCCAGCAGCCAAGAGTATGACCGGGACAGCTACGGCTACACCTTC
CASSQEYDRDSYGYTF
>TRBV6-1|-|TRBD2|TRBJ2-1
TGTGCCAGCAGTTTTGGACTAGCGGGGAATGAGCAGTTCTTC
CASSFGLAGNEQFF
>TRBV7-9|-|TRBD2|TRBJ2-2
TGTGCCAGCAGCTCCCTCAGCGGGGGGGCAACCGGGGAGCTGTTTTTT
CASSSLSGGATGELFF
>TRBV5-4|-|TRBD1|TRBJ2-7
TGTGCCAGCAGCTTGGCGACAGGGGGTTCCTACGAGCAGTACTTC
CASSLATGGSYEQYF
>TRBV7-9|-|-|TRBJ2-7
TGTGCCAGCAGCTTAGGAGCCAGGGATTACGAGCAGTACTTC
CASSLGARDYEQYF
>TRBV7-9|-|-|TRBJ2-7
TGTGCCAGCAGTTCGTCTTTTAGCTCCTACGAGCAGTACTTC
CASSSSFSSYEQYF
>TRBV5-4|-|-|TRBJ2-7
TGTGCCAGCAGCGAAGCGTCACAGGGTCGCTACGAGCAGTACTTC
CASSEASQGRYEQYF
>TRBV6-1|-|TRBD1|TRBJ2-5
TGTGCCAGCAGTGCAGGGGGCCTGGGCTTGGAGACCCAGTACTTC
CASSAGGLGLETQYF
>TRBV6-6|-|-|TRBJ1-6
TGTGCCAGCACAAACGGGGAGGCCGGTAATAATTCACCCCTCCACTTT
CASTNGEAGNNSPLHF
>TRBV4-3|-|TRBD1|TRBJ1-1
TGCGCCAGCAGCCAAGGATTCGGACAGGGAGGAACTGAAGCTTTCTTT
CASSQGFGQGGTEAFF
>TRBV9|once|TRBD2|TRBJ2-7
TGTGCCAGCAGCGCCAATAGCGGGGGGGCCAACGAGCAGTACTTC
CASSANSGGANEQYF
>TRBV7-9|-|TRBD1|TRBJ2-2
TGTGCCAGCAGCCCAGAGAGGGGGCGCGCCGGGGAGCTGTTTTTT
CASSPERGRAGELFF
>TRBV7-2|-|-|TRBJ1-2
TGTGCCAGCAGCCGCGACCTCGGGGGGGGAGCCTATGGCTACACCTTC
CASSRDLGGGAYGYTF
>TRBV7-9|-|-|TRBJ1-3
TGTGCCAGCAGCCCAGGGGAATTCCGAAACACCATATATTTT
CASSPGEFRNTIYF
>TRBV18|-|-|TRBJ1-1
TGTGCCAGCTCACCACCAGGTCTCAGGGGGAACACTGAAGCTTTCTTT
CASSPPGLRGNTEAFF
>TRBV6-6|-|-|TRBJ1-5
TGTGCCAGCAGCCCGACCGGGACTAAGCGTCAGCCCCAGCATTTT
CASSPTGTKRQPQHF
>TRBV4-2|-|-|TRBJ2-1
TGTGCCAGCAGCCAGACCGGGACTTCCGAGCAGTTCTTC
CASSQTGTSEQFF
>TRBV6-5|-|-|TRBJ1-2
TGTGCCAGCAGTCTCGGACAGCTATCATATGGCTACACCTTC
CASSLGQLSYGYTF
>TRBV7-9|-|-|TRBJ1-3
TGTGCCAGCAGCTTTCTGAGCTCTGGAAACACCATATATTTT
CASSFLSSGNTIYF
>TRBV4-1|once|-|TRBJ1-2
TGCGCCAGCAGCCAACCAGCTAACTATGGCTACACCTTC
CASSQPANYGYTF
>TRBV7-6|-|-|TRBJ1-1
TGTGCCAGCAGCTTAGCGCTAGGACAGAGAATAACTGAAGCTTTCTTT
CASSLALGQRITEAFF
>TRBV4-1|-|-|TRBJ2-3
TGCGCCAGCAGCCAAGATTCGGCGGCAGATACGCAGTATTTT
CASSQDSAADTQYF